The clone carrying this TCR beta chain appeared a few times. It may be a read error: a sequence one base away is much more abundant. This sample is drawn from a study of regulatory T cells in long-lasting Graves disease. CDR3 length equals 14 residues. Germline CDR1 reads DFQATT; CDR2 reads SNEGSKA (reference sequence). After removal of 6 bases from V and 6 bases from J, the junction contained 12 bases not matched to a gene. As for time point: newly diagnosed GD, antithyroid drugs for less than 3 months. PBMC RNA served as the TCR library source. Arm-PCR with iRepertoire HTBI primers amplified the CDR3 regions for these TCR beta libraries. TCRdb re-derived calls from the multiplex PCR reads in MiXCR, one entry per CDR3 protein. Altogether under 450,000 distinct CDR3 sequences are present, about 16% being singletons, with the ten largest covering around 21%. The same data also went into a second study, on T cells in Graves' hyperthyroidism and ophthalmopathy.

V usage is TRBV20-1 and J usage is TRBJ2-3; TRBD1 matches at 7 bases. Sequenced here: peripheral blood mononuclear cells (PBMCs), sampled at new diagnosis, from a patient treated with antithyroid drugs. The receptor's source is a woman aged 18-30 years with Graves disease. As DNA, the CDR3 is TGCAGTGCACCTATAGACAGGGAGCCTGATACGCAGTATTTT. Amino acid sequence: CSAPIDREPDTQYF.